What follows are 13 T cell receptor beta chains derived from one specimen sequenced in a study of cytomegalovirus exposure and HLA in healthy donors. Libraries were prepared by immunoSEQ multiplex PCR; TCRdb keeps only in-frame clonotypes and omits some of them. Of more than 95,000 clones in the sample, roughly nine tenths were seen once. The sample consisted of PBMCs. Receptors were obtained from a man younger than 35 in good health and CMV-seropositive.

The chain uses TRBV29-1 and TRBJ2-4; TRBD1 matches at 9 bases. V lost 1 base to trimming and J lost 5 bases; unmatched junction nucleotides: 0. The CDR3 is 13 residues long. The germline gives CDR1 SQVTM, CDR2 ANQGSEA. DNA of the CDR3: TGCAGCGTTGAAGGGACAGGGGAAAACATTCAGTACTTC. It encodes CSVEGTGENIQYF.

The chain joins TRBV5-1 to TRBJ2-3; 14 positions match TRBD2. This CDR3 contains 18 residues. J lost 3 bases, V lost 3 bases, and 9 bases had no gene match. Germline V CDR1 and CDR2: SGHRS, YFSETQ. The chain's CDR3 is CASSSRTSGGFRTDTQYF. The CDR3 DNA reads TGCGCCAGCAGCTCCCGGACTAGCGGGGGGTTTAGGACAGATACGCAGTATTTT.

Here the CDR3 DNA reads TGTGCCAGCAGTAGTGTTCTAGCGGGGGGCCCAGAGACCCAGTACTTC. It yields the protein CASSSVLAGGPETQYF. The chain carries TRBV27 and TRBJ2-5, with TRBD2 matching 11 bases. The CDR3 is made up of 16 amino acids. Losses at the gene ends were 5 bases for V and 4 bases for J; bases not matched to a gene: 9. Germline V lookup: CDR1 MNHEY, CDR2 SMNVEV (reference sequence).

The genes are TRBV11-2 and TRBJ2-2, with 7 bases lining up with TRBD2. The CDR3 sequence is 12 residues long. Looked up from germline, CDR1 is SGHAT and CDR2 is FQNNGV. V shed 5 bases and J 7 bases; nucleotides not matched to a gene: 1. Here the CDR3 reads CASSGGVGELFF. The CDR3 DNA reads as TGTGCCAGCAGCGGGGGGGTCGGGGAGCTGTTTTTT.

The CDR3 coding sequence is TGCGCCAGCAGCCAAGCTATGAATGAAAAACTGTTTTTT. It is translated as CASSQAMNEKLFF. The chain links TRBV4-1 to TRBJ1-4; no clear D. There are 13 residues in the CDR3. V gave up 1 base and J gave up 5 bases, with 5 bases separating them. Germline V gives CDR1 MGHRA, CDR2 YSYEKL.

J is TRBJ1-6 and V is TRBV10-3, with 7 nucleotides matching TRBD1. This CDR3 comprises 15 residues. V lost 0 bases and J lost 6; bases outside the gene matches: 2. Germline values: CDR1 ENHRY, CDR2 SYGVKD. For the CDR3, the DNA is TGTGCCATCAGTGAGTCGACAGGGAGTAATTCACCCCTCCACTTT. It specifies CAISESTGSNSPLHF.

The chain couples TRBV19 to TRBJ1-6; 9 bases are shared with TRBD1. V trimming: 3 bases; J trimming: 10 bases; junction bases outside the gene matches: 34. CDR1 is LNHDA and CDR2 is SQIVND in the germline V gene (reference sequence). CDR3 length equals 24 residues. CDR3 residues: CASSMEVGQGLGILRPVVASPLHF. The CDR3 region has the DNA TGTGCCAGTAGTATGGAAGTGGGACAGGGACTGGGTATCCTCCGACCCGTCGTAGCGTCACCCCTCCACTTT.

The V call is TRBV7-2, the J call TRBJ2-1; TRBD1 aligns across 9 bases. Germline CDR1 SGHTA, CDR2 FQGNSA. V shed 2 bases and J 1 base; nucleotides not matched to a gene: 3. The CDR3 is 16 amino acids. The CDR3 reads CASSLWTGDSYNEQFF. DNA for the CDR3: TGTGCCAGCAGCTTATGGACAGGGGATTCCTACAATGAGCAGTTCTTC.

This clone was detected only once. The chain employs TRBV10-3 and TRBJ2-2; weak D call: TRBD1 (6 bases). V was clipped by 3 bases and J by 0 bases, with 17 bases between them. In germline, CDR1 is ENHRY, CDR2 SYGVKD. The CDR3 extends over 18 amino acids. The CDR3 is CAISDSKWTATNTGELFF. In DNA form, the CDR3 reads TGTGCCATCAGTGATTCTAAGTGGACAGCAACGAACACCGGGGAGCTGTTTTTT.

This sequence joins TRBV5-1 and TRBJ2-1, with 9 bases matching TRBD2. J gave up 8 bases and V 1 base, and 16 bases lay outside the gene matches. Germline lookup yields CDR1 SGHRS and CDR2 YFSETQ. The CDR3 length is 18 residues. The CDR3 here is CASSLRGLAGNGGHEQFF. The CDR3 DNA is TGCGCCAGCAGCTTGCGAGGGCTAGCGGGGAACGGGGGGCATGAGCAGTTCTTC.

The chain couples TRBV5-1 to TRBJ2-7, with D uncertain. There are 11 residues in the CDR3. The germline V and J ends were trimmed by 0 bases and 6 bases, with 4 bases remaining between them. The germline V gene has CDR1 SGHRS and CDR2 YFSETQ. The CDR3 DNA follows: TGCGCCAGCAGCTTGGCCGGCGAGCAGTACTTC. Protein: CASSLAGEQYF. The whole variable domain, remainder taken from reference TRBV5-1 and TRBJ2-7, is KAGVTQTPRYLIKTRGQQVTLSCSPISGHRSVSWYQQTPGQGLQFLFEYFSETQRNKGNFPGRFSGRQFSNSRSEMNVSTLELGDSALYLCASSLAGEQYFGPGTRLTVT.

This CDR3 reads CASSVGQGEVGGYTF. DNA for the CDR3: TGTGCCAGCAGCGTAGGCCAGGGGGAAGTCGGGGGCTACACCTTC. The chain combines TRBV9 with TRBJ1-2; 7 bases line up with TRBD1. CDR1 and CDR2 (germline): SGDLS, YYNGEE. V shed 0 bases and J 8 bases; nucleotides not matched to a gene: 10. The CDR3 has 15 amino acids. Based on the CDR3 plus reference TRBV9 and TRBJ1-2, the full variable domain is DSGVTQTPKHLITATGQRVTLRCSPRSGDLSVYWYQQSLDQGLQFLIQYYNGEERAKGNILERFSAQQFPDLHSELNLSSLELGDSALYFCASSVGQGEVGGYTFGSGTRLTVV.

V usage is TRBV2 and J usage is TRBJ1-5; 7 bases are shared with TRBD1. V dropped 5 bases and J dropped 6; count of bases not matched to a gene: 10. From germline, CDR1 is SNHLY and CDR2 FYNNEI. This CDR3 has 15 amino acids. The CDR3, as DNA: TGTGCCAGCAGTCCCAATGACAGGGAAAGTCAGCCCCAGCATTTT. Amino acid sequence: CASSPNDRESQPQHF.